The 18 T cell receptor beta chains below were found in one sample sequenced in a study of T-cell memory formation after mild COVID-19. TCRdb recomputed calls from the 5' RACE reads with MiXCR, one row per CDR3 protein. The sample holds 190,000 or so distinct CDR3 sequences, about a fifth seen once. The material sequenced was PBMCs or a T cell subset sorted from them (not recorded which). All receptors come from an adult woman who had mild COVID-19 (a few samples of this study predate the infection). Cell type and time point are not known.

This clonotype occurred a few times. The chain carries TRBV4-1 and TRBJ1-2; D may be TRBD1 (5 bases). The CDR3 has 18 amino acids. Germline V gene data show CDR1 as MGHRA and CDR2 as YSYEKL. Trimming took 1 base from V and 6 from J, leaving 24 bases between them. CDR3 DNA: TGCGCCAGCAGCCAAGGGCGCTTCGGAGGGGAGTTATCGGATGGCTACACCTTC. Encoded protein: CASSQGRFGGELSDGYTF.

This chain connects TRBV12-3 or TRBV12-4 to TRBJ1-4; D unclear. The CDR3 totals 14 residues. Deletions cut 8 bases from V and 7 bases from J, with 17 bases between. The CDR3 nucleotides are TGTGCCAGCCCCGAGGCCGGCGTGTGTGAAAAACTGTTTTTT. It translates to CASPEAGVCEKLFF.

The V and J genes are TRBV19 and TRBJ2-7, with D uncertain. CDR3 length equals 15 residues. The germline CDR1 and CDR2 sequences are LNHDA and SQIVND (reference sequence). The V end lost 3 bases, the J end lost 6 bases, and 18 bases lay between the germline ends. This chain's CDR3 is CASSIGPALISEQYF. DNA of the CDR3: TGTGCCAGTAGTATTGGGCCAGCACTTATCTCCGAGCAGTACTTC. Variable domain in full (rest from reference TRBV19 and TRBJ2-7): DGGITQSPKYLFRKEGQNVTLSCEQNLNHDAMYWYRQDPGQGLRLIYYSQIVNDFQKGDIAEGYSVSREKKESFPLTVTSAQKNPTAFYLCASSIGPALISEQYFGPGTRLTVT.

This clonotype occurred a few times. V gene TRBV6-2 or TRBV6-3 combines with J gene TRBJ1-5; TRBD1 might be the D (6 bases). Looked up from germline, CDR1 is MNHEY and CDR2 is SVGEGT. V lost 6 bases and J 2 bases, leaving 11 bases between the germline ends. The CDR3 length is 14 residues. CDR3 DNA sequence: TGTGCCAGCAGAGGGGGAACGGGCAATCAGCCCCAGCATTTT. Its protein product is CASRGGTGNQPQHF.

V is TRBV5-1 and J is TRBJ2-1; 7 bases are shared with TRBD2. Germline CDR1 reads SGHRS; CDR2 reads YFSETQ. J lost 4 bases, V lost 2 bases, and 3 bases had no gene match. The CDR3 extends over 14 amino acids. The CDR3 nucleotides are TGCGCCAGCAGCTTCACGGGAGGTTACAATGAGCAGTTCTTC. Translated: CASSFTGGYNEQFF.

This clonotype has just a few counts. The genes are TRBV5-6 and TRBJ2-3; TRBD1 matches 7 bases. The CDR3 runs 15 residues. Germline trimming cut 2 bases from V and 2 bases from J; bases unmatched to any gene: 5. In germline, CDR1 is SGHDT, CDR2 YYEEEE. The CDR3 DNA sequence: TGTGCCAGCAGCTTCGGGGACAGCCACACAGATACGCAGTATTTT. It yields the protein CASSFGDSHTDTQYF.

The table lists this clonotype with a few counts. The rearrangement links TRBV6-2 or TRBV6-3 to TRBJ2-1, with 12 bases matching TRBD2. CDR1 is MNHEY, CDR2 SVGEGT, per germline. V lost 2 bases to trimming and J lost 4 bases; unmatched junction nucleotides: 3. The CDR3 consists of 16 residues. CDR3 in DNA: TGTGCCAGCAGTTACGGGACTAGCGGGCTTTACAATGAGCAGTTCTTC. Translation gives CASSYGTSGLYNEQFF.

This CDR3 is CASSLNSGDTGELFF. Written as DNA, the CDR3 is TGTGCCAGCAGCTTAAATTCAGGGGACACCGGGGAGCTGTTTTTT. The chain combines TRBV7-3 with TRBJ2-2; D possibly corresponds to TRBD1 (6 bases). V was clipped by 1 base and J by 3 bases, with 9 bases between them. In germline, CDR1 is SGHTA, CDR2 FQGTGA. This CDR3 is 15 amino acids long.

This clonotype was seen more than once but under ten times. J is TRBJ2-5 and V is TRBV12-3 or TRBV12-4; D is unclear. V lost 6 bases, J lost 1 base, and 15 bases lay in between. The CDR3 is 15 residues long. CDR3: CASSDDLVIQETQYF. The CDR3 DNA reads TGTGCCAGCAGCGACGACCTAGTTATCCAAGAGACCCAGTACTTC.

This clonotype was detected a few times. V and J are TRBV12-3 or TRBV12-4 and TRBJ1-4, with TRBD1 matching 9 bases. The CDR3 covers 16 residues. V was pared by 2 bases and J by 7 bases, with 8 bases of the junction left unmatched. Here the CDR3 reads CASSLSGTGRVEKLFF. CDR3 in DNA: TGTGCCAGCAGTTTAAGCGGGACAGGGCGGGTTGAAAAACTGTTTTTT.

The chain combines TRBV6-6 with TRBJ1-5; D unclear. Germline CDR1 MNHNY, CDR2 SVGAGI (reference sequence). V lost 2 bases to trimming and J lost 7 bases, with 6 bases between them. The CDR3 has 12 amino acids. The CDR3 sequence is CASSYEGQPQHF. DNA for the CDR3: TGTGCCAGCAGTTACGAAGGCCAGCCCCAGCATTTT.

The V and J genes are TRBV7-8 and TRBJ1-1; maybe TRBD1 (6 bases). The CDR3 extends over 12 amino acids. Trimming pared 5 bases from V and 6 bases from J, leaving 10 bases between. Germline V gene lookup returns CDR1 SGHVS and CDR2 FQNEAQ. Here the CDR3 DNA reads TGTGCCAGCAGCGCTGGGGGCTCTGAAGCTTTCTTT. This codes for CASSAGGSEAFF.

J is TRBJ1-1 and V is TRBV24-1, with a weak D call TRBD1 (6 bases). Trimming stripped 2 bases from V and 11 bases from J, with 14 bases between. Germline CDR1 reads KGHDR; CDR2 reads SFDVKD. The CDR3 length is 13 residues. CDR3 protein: CATSDSGELGAFF. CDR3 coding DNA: TGTGCCACCAGTGATTCAGGGGAGCTTGGGGCTTTCTTT.

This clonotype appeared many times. In nucleotides, the CDR3 is TGCGCCAGCAGCCCTAGCGGGACTATGTCCTACAATGAGCAGTTCTTC. Amino acids: CASSPSGTMSYNEQFF. J is TRBJ2-1 and V is TRBV5-1, with TRBD2 matching 9 bases. Trimming removed 4 bases from V and 1 base from J; junction bases left unmatched: 6. The CDR3 is 16 amino acids. From germline, CDR1 is SGHRS and CDR2 YFSETQ.

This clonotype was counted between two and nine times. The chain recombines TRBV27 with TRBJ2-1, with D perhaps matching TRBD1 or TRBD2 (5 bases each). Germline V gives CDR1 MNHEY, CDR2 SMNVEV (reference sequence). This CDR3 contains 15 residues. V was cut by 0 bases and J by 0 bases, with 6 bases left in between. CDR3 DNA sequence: TGTGCCAGCAGTTTATCCGGGGCCTCCTACAATGAGCAGTTCTTC. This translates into CASSLSGASYNEQFF.

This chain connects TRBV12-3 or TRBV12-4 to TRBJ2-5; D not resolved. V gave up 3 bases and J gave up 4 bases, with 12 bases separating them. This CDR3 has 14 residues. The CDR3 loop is CASSFGPGAETQYF. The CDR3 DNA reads TGTGCCAGCAGTTTTGGTCCGGGTGCAGAGACCCAGTACTTC.

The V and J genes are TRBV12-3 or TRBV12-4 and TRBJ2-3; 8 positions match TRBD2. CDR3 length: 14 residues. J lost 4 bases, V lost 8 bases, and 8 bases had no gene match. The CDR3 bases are TGTGCCAGCGCTCAGGCCGGGGGGGCAGATACGCAGTATTTT. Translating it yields CASAQAGGADTQYF.

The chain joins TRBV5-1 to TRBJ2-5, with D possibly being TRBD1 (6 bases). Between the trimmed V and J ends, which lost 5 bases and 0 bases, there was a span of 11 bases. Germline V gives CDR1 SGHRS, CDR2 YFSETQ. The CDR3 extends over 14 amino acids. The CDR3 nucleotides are TGCGCCAGCAGAAGAACAGGGTACCAAGAGACCCAGTACTTC. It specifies CASRRTGYQETQYF.